These 15 T cell receptor beta chains were sequenced from one sample in a study of blood T cell repertoires in COVID-19 (dated by TCRdb to 2020 to 2021). Libraries were built with the immunoSEQ multiplex PCR assay. In its TCRdb copy, this immuneACCESS table keeps in-frame sequences only and misses some clones. Where compared with another copy, unresolved V genes explain less than half of these, and the others have no known cause. Counted in this sample were about 250,000 clones; approximately 80% of them appeared once. The leading ten clones occupy around 4.7% of the sample. Sequences were obtained from peripheral blood. Source of these receptors: a woman aged 70 to 79 with acute or convalescent COVID-19.

On this clone: Other nucleotide sequences in the sample specify the same CDR3. The V call is TRBV27, the J call TRBJ2-5, with a tentative D call TRBD2 (5 bases). CDR1 is MNHEY, CDR2 SMNVEV, per germline (reference sequence). The CDR3 has 14 amino acids. Trimming left V 3 bases short and J 1 base short, with 9 bases between. The CDR3 DNA reads as TGTGCCAGCAGTTTCAGCGGCGGCCAAGAGACCCAGTACTTC. Translating gives CASSFSGGQETQYF.

The genes are TRBV15 and TRBJ1-2; D gene ambiguous. The V gene's germline CDR1 is LNHNV and CDR2 YYDKDF (reference sequence). The length of the CDR3 is 13 residues. V was trimmed by 0 bases and J by 0 bases, leaving 2 bases between them. CDR3 sequence reads: CATSRDANYGYTF. The CDR3 bases are TGTGCCACCAGCAGAGACGCTAACTATGGCTACACCTTC.

The J gene is TRBJ1-1, the V gene TRBV6-5; D unresolved. V lost 6 bases and J lost 2, with 7 bases in between. Germline CDR1 is MNHEY and CDR2 is SVGAGI. The CDR3 totals 12 residues. This CDR3 reads CASRTSNTEAFF. The CDR3 DNA reads TGTGCCAGCAGGACATCTAACACTGAAGCTTTCTTT.

J is TRBJ1-1 and V is TRBV6-5; TRBD1 is a possible D gene (6 bases). This CDR3 spans 14 amino acids. Per the germline V gene, CDR1 is MNHEY and CDR2 is SVGAGI. V lost 7 bases to trimming and J lost 0 bases, with 12 bases between them. The CDR3 nucleotides are TGTGCCAGCATCAACAGGGAGATGAACACTGAAGCTTTCTTT. Translated: CASINREMNTEAFF.

This sequence joins TRBV11-2 and TRBJ2-5; 10 bases are shared with TRBD2. Germline V gives CDR1 SGHAT, CDR2 FQNNGV. V lost 3 bases to trimming and J lost 5 bases; unmatched junction nucleotides: 3. The CDR3 contains 14 residues. CDR3 DNA: TGTGCCAGCAGCTTTAGCGGGGGGCGGGAGACCCAGTACTTC. This sequence encodes CASSFSGGRETQYF.

The chain employs TRBV11-2 and TRBJ1-1; D remains ambiguous. Germline CDR1 is SGHAT and CDR2 is FQNNGV. The CDR3 sequence is 13 residues long. Trimming pared 3 bases from V and 4 bases from J, leaving 9 bases between. CDR3 in DNA: TGTGCCAGCAGCTTTTCCCCGGGCACTGAAGCTTTCTTT. Its translation: CASSFSPGTEAFF.

A few counts support this clone. The gene calls are TRBV5-4 and TRBJ2-3, with 13 bases identical to TRBD2. CDR1 SGHNT and CDR2 YYREEE come from the germline V gene (reference sequence). The junction had 6 bases not matched to a gene; V was cut back by 0 bases and J by 5 bases. The CDR3 covers 17 residues. As DNA, the CDR3 is TGTGCCAGCAGCTTGGCACTAGCGGGGGGGCAGGGAGATACGCAGTATTTT. This sequence encodes CASSLALAGGQGDTQYF.

This chain joins TRBV11-2 and TRBJ1-4; D gene unclear. Germline V gene sequence: CDR1 SGHAT, CDR2 FQNNGV. The CDR3 loop spans 16 amino acids. Deletions cut 7 bases from V and 4 bases from J, with 19 bases between. Here the CDR3 DNA reads TGTGCCAGCACTCCCGCGGGCGGAGGACTTAATGAAAAACTGTTTTTT. Amino acids: CASTPAGGGLNEKLFF. Looking up the rest from reference TRBV11-2 and TRBJ1-4 gives the full variable domain: EAGVAQSPRYKIIEKRQSVAFWCNPISGHATLYWYQQILGQGPKLLIQFQNNGVVDDSQLPKDRFSAERLKGVDSTLKIQPAKLEDSAVYLCASTPAGGGLNEKLFFGSGTQLSVL.

The rearrangement uses TRBV7-2 and TRBJ2-2; D is unclear. The CDR3 length is 14 residues. Germline CDR1 reads SGHTA; CDR2 reads FQGNSA. V was cut by 1 base and J by 4 bases, with 7 bases left in between. CDR3 loop: CASSLGWSTGELFF. DNA for the CDR3: TGTGCCAGCAGCTTAGGCTGGAGCACCGGGGAGCTGTTTTTT.

Concerning this clone: The junction departs from germline at one end; a sequencing error may be responsible. The chain has TRBV6-6 and TRBJ2-2, with 8 nucleotides matching TRBD2. Germline values: CDR1 MNHNY, CDR2 SVGAGI (reference sequence). The CDR3 sequence is 14 residues long. The CDR3 sequence: CASTIRGGAVLVIF. CDR3 sequence (DNA): TGTGCCAGCACTATTCGGGGGGGAGCTGTTTTGGTCATCTTT.

The chain joins TRBV6-5 to TRBJ2-7; the match to TRBD1 covers 8 bases. CDR1 is MNHEY, CDR2 SVGAGI, per germline. This CDR3 is 14 amino acids long. J lost 2 bases, V lost 6 bases, and 6 bases had no gene match. Written as DNA, the CDR3 is TGTGCCAGCAGAATGGACAGGGCTACCTACGAGCAGTACTTC. Translating it yields CASRMDRATYEQYF.

This clone showed up just a few times. The chain uses TRBV27 and TRBJ1-1, with TRBD1 matching over 7 bases. V shed 3 bases and J 0 bases; nucleotides not matched to a gene: 7. There are 16 residues in the CDR3. CDR1 and CDR2 from the germline V gene are MNHEY and SMNVEV (reference sequence). The CDR3 coding sequence is TGTGCCAGCAGTTTCCGGGACAGAAGTATGAACACTGAAGCTTTCTTT. Protein sequence: CASSFRDRSMNTEAFF.

The chain couples TRBV19 to TRBJ2-7; the match to TRBD1 covers 12 bases. This CDR3 has 15 residues. CDR1 LNHDA and CDR2 SQIVND come from the germline V gene (reference sequence). With V trimmed by 7 bases and J by 7 bases, 11 bases remained unmatched. The CDR3 sequence: CASKPPGQGAGEQYF. The CDR3 DNA sequence: TGTGCCAGTAAACCCCCGGGACAGGGGGCTGGAGAGCAGTACTTC.

The chain employs TRBV28 and TRBJ1-5, with 9 bases aligning to TRBD1. The germline gives CDR1 MDHEN, CDR2 SYDVKM. The V gene end was trimmed by 1 base and the J gene end by 5 bases; junction bases not matched to a gene: 3. The CDR3 spans 15 residues. The DNA of the CDR3 is TGTGCCAGCAGTTTATTGACAGGGGGATATCAGCCCCAGCATTTT. This translates into CASSLLTGGYQPQHF. Full variable domain (outside the CDR3, taken from reference TRBV28 and TRBJ1-5): DVKVTQSSRYLVKRTGEKVFLECVQDMDHENMFWYRQDPGLGLRLIYFSYDVKMKEKGDIPEGYSVSREKKERFSLILESASTNQTSMYLCASSLLTGGYQPQHFGDGTRLSIL.

The rearrangement joins TRBV5-1 to TRBJ1-1; unclear D gene. Trimming pared 3 bases from V and 5 bases from J, leaving 11 bases between. The CDR3 loop spans 13 amino acids. Germline-derived CDR1 and CDR2 are SGHRS and YFSETQ. Written as DNA, the CDR3 is TGCGCCAGCAGCTGGAGAGGCGGGACTGAAGCTTTCTTT. Translating it yields CASSWRGGTEAFF.